One and the same sample provided the 29 T cell receptor beta chains below, sequenced in a study of identical twins. One entry per CDR3 protein results from TCRdb running MiXCR on the 5' RACE reads. This sample has nearly 650,000 distinct CDR3 sequences; about 7.1% occur once, and the top ten carry around 1.6%. These records were also assigned to another study, of yellow fever vaccine responses in identical twins.

The specimen was PBMCs. The receptors here all came from a woman aged 18-29 years in good health.

This clonotype was seen only a few times. The V gene is TRBV20-1, the J gene TRBJ2-1, with 7 bases fitting TRBD1. V lost 0 bases to trimming and J lost 1 base; unmatched junction nucleotides: 9. This CDR3 region has 17 residues. CDR1 and CDR2 from the germline V gene are DFQATT and SNEGSKA (reference sequence). The CDR3 region is CSARDQPTGWSYNEQFF. CDR3 bases: TGCAGTGCTAGAGATCAACCGACAGGGTGGTCCTACAATGAGCAGTTCTTC.

The rearrangement joins TRBV20-1 to TRBJ1-2; the D is unclear. The V gene's germline CDR1 is DFQATT and CDR2 SNEGSKA (reference sequence). CDR3 size: 14 residues. V lost 2 bases and J 8 bases, leaving 18 bases between the germline ends. As DNA, the CDR3 is TGCAGTGCTAGACAACCCGGCCAAACCAGGGGCTACACCTTC. This gives the protein CSARQPGQTRGYTF.

This chain joins TRBV4-1 and TRBJ1-2, with D possibly matching TRBD1 (5 bases). Germline CDR1 MGHRA, CDR2 YSYEKL. V lost 1 base to trimming and J lost 5 bases, with 14 bases between them. This CDR3 region has 15 residues. The CDR3 nucleotides are TGCGCCAGCAGCCAAGGTCAGCGAGACAGTTATGGCTACACCTTC. Translating gives CASSQGQRDSYGYTF.

This clonotype was seen ten or more times. The chain joins TRBV28 to TRBJ2-5; 9 bases are shared with TRBD1. The CDR3 is 22 amino acids. V shed 0 bases and J 1 base; nucleotides not matched to a gene: 21. Germline V lookup: CDR1 MDHEN, CDR2 SYDVKM. In DNA, the CDR3 is TGTGCCAGCAGTTTATGGCCGACAGATCCCTCTTGGACAGGGGAGGCCCAAGAGACCCAGTACTTC. Translated: CASSLWPTDPSWTGEAQETQYF.

This chain uses TRBV29-1 with TRBJ2-7; the D gene is possibly TRBD2 (6 bases). This CDR3 has 14 amino acids. V lost 7 bases and J lost 3, with 19 bases in between. Germline values: CDR1 SQVTM, CDR2 ANQGSEA. The CDR3, as DNA: TGCAGCGCCGATTATGGGACTCAAAACTACGAGCAGTACGTC. Translating it yields CSADYGTQNYEQYV.

J is TRBJ2-7 and V is TRBV7-8, with D possibly matching TRBD2 (7 bases). V shed 2 bases and J shed 4 bases, with 15 bases lying between them. The germline V gene encodes CDR1 SGHVS and CDR2 FQNEAQ. This CDR3 region has 15 residues. For the CDR3, the DNA is TGTGCCAGCAGCTTAAGGGGGGGATCACAATACGAGCAGTACGTC. This translates into CASSLRGGSQYEQYV.

This clonotype was found a few times. This sequence joins TRBV7-6 and TRBJ1-1, with 7 bases lining up with TRBD1. The V and J ends lost 5 bases and 2 bases, in that order; junction bases with no gene match: 8. The germline gives CDR1 SGHVS, CDR2 FNYEAQ. The CDR3 spans 15 residues. CDR3: CASSGSGTANTEAFF. The CDR3 bases are TGTGCCAGCAGCGGCTCCGGGACAGCTAACACTGAAGCTTTCTTT.

This clonotype was picked up a small number of times. The chain joins TRBV7-9 to TRBJ2-3; no firm D call. Per germline, CDR1 SEHNR and CDR2 FQNEAQ (reference sequence). The CDR3 extends over 14 amino acids. V was clipped by 0 bases and J by 7 bases, with 11 bases between them. The CDR3 DNA reads TGTGCCAGCAGCTTAGCGCTGGGAAAGAATACGCAGTATTTT. It translates to CASSLALGKNTQYF.

The chain links TRBV20-1 to TRBJ2-3; TRBD2 is a possible D gene (7 bases). The germline CDR1 and CDR2 sequences are DFQATT and SNEGSKA (reference sequence). The CDR3 covers 16 residues. Deletions cut 1 base from V and 0 bases from J, with 14 bases between. The CDR3 DNA is TGCAGTGCTAGAGCCGGGGGCGGGGGAAGCACAGATACGCAGTATTTT. Residues: CSARAGGGGSTDTQYF.

This clonotype has only a few counts. The chain carries TRBV7-9 and TRBJ2-3; D not certain. Germline V gene data show CDR1 as SEHNR and CDR2 as FQNEAQ (reference sequence). The CDR3 runs 14 residues. Trimming took off 4 bases at V and 2 bases at J, with 10 bases between the two ends. CDR3 DNA: TGTGCCAGCAGCTCCCCAGTACACACAGATACGCAGTATTTT. Translating it yields CASSSPVHTDTQYF. The full variable domain, in which reference TRBV7-9 and TRBJ2-3 provide the parts outside the CDR3, is DTGVSQNPRHKITKRGQNVTFRCDPISEHNRLYWYRQTLGQGPEFLTYFQNEAQLEKSRLLSDRFSAERPKGSFSTLEIQRTEQGDSAMYLCASSSPVHTDTQYFGPGTRLTVL.

The CDR3 sequence is CASSFGGVGIQYF. CDR3 coding DNA: TGTGCCAGCAGTTTCGGGGGCGTGGGCATTCAGTACTTC. The chain uses TRBV12-3 or TRBV12-4 and TRBJ2-4; the D gene could be TRBD1 or TRBD2 (6 bases each). V dropped 3 bases and J dropped 9 bases, with 12 bases sitting between them. There are 13 residues in the CDR3.

This clonotype has more than one count but fewer than ten. The chain links TRBV6-5 to TRBJ2-5; D gene unclear. CDR1 and CDR2 (germline): MNHEY, SVGAGI. The CDR3 is 13 residues long. V was pared by 4 bases and J by 4 bases, with 10 bases between. For the CDR3, the DNA is TGTGCCAGCAGTTCCCCGGGCGGAGAGACCCAGTACTTC. This gives the protein CASSSPGGETQYF.

Only a few counts were recorded for this clonotype. The chain employs TRBV20-1 and TRBJ1-2; D not resolved. The CDR3 loop spans 14 amino acids. The germline V gene encodes CDR1 DFQATT and CDR2 SNEGSKA (reference sequence). The ends were cut back, 0 bases at V and 2 bases at J, with 10 bases in the middle. Here the CDR3 reads CSARDFTENYGYTF. The CDR3 DNA follows: TGCAGTGCTAGAGATTTCACAGAAAACTATGGCTACACCTTC.

This clonotype appeared many times. This chain links TRBV20-1 with TRBJ2-1; 8 positions match TRBD2. CDR3 size: 11 residues. V lost 1 base to trimming and J lost 13 bases; unmatched junction nucleotides: 3. Germline CDR1 reads DFQATT; CDR2 reads SNEGSKA (reference sequence). The CDR3 DNA sequence: TGCAGTGCTAGAGGGGCGGGAGGTCAGTTCTTC. Its translation is CSARGAGGQFF.

The chain has TRBV5-1 and TRBJ1-3, with D possibly matching TRBD1 (6 bases). Germline V gene sequence: CDR1 SGHRS, CDR2 YFSETQ. The CDR3 totals 17 residues. Trimming removed 0 bases at V and 0 bases at J, with 13 bases between. CDR3 bases: TGCGCCAGCAGCTTGGTTGGGACAACCATCTCTGGAAACACCATATATTTT. This gives the protein CASSLVGTTISGNTIYF. Using reference TRBV5-1 and TRBJ1-3 for the parts outside the CDR3, the full variable domain is KAGVTQTPRYLIKTRGQQVTLSCSPISGHRSVSWYQQTPGQGLQFLFEYFSETQRNKGNFPGRFSGRQFSNSRSEMNVSTLELGDSALYLCASSLVGTTISGNTIYFGEGSWLTVV.

This clonotype has a handful of counts. The genes are TRBV7-6 and TRBJ2-1, with 11 bases that match TRBD2. Germline CDR1 is SGHVS and CDR2 is FNYEAQ. The CDR3 has 16 amino acids. Germline trimming cut 5 bases from V and 5 bases from J; bases unmatched to any gene: 8. The CDR3 bases are TGTGCCAGCAGCCCGAGTACTAGCGGGAGCCACAATGAGCAGTTCTTC. It translates to CASSPSTSGSHNEQFF.

J is TRBJ2-7 and V is TRBV3-1; TRBD1 aligns across 7 bases. Trimming cost V 4 bases and J 2 bases; bases outside gene matches: 5. This CDR3 comprises 14 residues. Germline CDR1 and CDR2: LGHDT and YNNKEL (reference sequence). CDR3 sequence reads: CASSPLDRAYEQYV. The CDR3 region has the DNA TGTGCCAGCAGCCCCTTAGACAGGGCCTACGAGCAGTACGTC.

In its sample, this clonotype was seen a few times. The chain links TRBV11-2 to TRBJ2-1; no definite D call. The CDR3 has 16 residues. Looked up from germline, CDR1 is SGHAT and CDR2 is FQNNGV. Trimming cost V 5 bases and J 4 bases, with 18 bases left between them. CDR3 DNA sequence: TGTGCCAGCAGCCATACCGACCGAAGAAATTACAATGAGCAGTTCTTC. Protein product: CASSHTDRRNYNEQFF.

The chain employs TRBV13 and TRBJ2-3; TRBD1 aligns across 7 bases. The CDR3 sequence is 16 residues long. V dropped 5 bases and J dropped 4; count of bases not matched to a gene: 12. Germline CDR1 PRHDT, CDR2 FYEKMQ (reference sequence). The CDR3 DNA sequence: TGTGCCAGCAGCGCCGACAGGGTAGAATGGGCAGATACGCAGTATTTT. This sequence encodes CASSADRVEWADTQYF.

This chain uses TRBV10-2 with TRBJ2-1; 9 nucleotides align to TRBD2. This CDR3 contains 15 residues. J gave up 8 bases and V 8 bases, and 13 bases lay outside the gene matches. CDR1 is WSHSY and CDR2 is SAAADI in the germline V gene. The CDR3 sequence: CASFASGLASDEQFF. CDR3 DNA sequence: TGCGCCAGCTTTGCAAGCGGACTAGCGAGCGATGAGCAGTTCTTC.

This chain uses TRBV10-3 with TRBJ2-7; 13 bases are a match to TRBD2. The CDR3 totals 15 residues. Germline V gene data show CDR1 as ENHRY and CDR2 as SYGVKD. V dropped 10 bases and J dropped 3; count of bases not matched to a gene: 9. CDR3 amino acids: CATISGLAGYYEQYF. In DNA form, the CDR3 reads TGTGCCACCATCTCGGGACTAGCGGGGTACTACGAGCAGTACTTC.

This chain links TRBV4-1 with TRBJ1-2, with D unresolved. Deletions cut 4 bases from V and 7 bases from J, with 10 bases between. CDR1 MGHRA and CDR2 YSYEKL come from the germline V gene. The CDR3 loop spans 12 amino acids. The CDR3: CASSPLVGGYTF. In nucleotides, the CDR3 is TGCGCCAGCAGCCCCTTAGTGGGTGGCTACACCTTC.

Many counts were recorded for this clonotype. The chain recombines TRBV29-1 with TRBJ2-3; a weak D match, TRBD2 (7 bases). CDR3 length equals 15 residues. The V and J ends lost 4 bases and 5 bases respectively, with 19 bases between them. Germline-derived CDR1 and CDR2 are SQVTM and ANQGSEA. CDR3 DNA sequence: TGCAGCGTTGTCGGGGGGCGGGGCGGGAAAGATACGCAGTATTTT. This translates into CSVVGGRGGKDTQYF.

This clonotype was found once. The chain combines TRBV7-6 with TRBJ2-1; TRBD1 matches at 7 bases. In germline, CDR1 is SGHVS, CDR2 FNYEAQ. V was pared by 3 bases and J by 8 bases, with 7 bases of the junction left unmatched. The CDR3 has 14 amino acids. CDR3 nucleotides: TGTGCCAGCAGCTTTGCTGACAGGGACGATGAGCAGTTCTTC. Protein sequence: CASSFADRDDEQFF.

This clonotype was found a few times. The chain combines TRBV12-3 or TRBV12-4 with TRBJ1-2; D not certain. The CDR3 totals 12 residues. Deletions cut 3 bases from V and 6 bases from J, with 8 bases between. The CDR3 nucleotides read TGTGCCAGCAGTTTCTTCGGGGATGGCTACACCTTC. Translated, it gives CASSFFGDGYTF.

This clonotype occurred many times. CDR3 bases: TGTGCCAGCAGCCCCCGGTATCAAGAGACCCAGTACTTC. Protein product: CASSPRYQETQYF. This rearrangement joins TRBV7-6 to TRBJ2-5; D gene unclear. The V gene lost 5 bases and the J gene lost 2 bases, with 9 bases spanning the gap. This CDR3 spans 13 amino acids. The germline gives CDR1 SGHVS, CDR2 FNYEAQ.

This clonotype was seen a few times. The chain has TRBV19 and TRBJ1-2, with a weak D call TRBD1 (6 bases). The CDR3 spans 14 residues. Germline lookup yields CDR1 LNHDA and CDR2 SQIVND (reference sequence). Trimming stripped 6 bases from V and 0 bases from J, with 11 bases between. The CDR3 region has the DNA TGTGCCAGTAGGACGGGACATTCTAACTATGGCTACACCTTC. It codes for CASRTGHSNYGYTF.

This clonotype was seen only a few times. The chain uses TRBV7-9 and TRBJ2-6; TRBD2 matches at 8 bases. With V trimmed by 10 bases and J by 0 bases, 8 bases remained unmatched. The CDR3 sequence is 16 residues long. The V gene's germline CDR1 is SEHNR and CDR2 FQNEAQ (reference sequence). The DNA for the CDR3 is TGTGCCACCGTAGCGGGACTTTACTCTGGGGCCAACGTCCTGACTTTC. Its translation is CATVAGLYSGANVLTF.

Notes on this clonotype: This may be a read error, as it is one base from a much larger clone. The conserved closing phenylalanine or tryptophan is absent in this CDR3, likely reflecting a read error. The CDR3 here is CATQDGGLSNTGELFL. CDR3 DNA: TGCGCCACCCAGGATGGGGGGCTCTCTAACACCGGGGAGCTGTTTCTT. The rearrangement uses TRBV5-1 and TRBJ2-2, with D tentatively TRBD1 or TRBD2 (6 bases each). CDR3 length: 16 residues. Trimming stripped 9 bases from V and 2 bases from J, with 20 bases between. CDR1 is SGHRS, CDR2 YFSETQ, per germline.